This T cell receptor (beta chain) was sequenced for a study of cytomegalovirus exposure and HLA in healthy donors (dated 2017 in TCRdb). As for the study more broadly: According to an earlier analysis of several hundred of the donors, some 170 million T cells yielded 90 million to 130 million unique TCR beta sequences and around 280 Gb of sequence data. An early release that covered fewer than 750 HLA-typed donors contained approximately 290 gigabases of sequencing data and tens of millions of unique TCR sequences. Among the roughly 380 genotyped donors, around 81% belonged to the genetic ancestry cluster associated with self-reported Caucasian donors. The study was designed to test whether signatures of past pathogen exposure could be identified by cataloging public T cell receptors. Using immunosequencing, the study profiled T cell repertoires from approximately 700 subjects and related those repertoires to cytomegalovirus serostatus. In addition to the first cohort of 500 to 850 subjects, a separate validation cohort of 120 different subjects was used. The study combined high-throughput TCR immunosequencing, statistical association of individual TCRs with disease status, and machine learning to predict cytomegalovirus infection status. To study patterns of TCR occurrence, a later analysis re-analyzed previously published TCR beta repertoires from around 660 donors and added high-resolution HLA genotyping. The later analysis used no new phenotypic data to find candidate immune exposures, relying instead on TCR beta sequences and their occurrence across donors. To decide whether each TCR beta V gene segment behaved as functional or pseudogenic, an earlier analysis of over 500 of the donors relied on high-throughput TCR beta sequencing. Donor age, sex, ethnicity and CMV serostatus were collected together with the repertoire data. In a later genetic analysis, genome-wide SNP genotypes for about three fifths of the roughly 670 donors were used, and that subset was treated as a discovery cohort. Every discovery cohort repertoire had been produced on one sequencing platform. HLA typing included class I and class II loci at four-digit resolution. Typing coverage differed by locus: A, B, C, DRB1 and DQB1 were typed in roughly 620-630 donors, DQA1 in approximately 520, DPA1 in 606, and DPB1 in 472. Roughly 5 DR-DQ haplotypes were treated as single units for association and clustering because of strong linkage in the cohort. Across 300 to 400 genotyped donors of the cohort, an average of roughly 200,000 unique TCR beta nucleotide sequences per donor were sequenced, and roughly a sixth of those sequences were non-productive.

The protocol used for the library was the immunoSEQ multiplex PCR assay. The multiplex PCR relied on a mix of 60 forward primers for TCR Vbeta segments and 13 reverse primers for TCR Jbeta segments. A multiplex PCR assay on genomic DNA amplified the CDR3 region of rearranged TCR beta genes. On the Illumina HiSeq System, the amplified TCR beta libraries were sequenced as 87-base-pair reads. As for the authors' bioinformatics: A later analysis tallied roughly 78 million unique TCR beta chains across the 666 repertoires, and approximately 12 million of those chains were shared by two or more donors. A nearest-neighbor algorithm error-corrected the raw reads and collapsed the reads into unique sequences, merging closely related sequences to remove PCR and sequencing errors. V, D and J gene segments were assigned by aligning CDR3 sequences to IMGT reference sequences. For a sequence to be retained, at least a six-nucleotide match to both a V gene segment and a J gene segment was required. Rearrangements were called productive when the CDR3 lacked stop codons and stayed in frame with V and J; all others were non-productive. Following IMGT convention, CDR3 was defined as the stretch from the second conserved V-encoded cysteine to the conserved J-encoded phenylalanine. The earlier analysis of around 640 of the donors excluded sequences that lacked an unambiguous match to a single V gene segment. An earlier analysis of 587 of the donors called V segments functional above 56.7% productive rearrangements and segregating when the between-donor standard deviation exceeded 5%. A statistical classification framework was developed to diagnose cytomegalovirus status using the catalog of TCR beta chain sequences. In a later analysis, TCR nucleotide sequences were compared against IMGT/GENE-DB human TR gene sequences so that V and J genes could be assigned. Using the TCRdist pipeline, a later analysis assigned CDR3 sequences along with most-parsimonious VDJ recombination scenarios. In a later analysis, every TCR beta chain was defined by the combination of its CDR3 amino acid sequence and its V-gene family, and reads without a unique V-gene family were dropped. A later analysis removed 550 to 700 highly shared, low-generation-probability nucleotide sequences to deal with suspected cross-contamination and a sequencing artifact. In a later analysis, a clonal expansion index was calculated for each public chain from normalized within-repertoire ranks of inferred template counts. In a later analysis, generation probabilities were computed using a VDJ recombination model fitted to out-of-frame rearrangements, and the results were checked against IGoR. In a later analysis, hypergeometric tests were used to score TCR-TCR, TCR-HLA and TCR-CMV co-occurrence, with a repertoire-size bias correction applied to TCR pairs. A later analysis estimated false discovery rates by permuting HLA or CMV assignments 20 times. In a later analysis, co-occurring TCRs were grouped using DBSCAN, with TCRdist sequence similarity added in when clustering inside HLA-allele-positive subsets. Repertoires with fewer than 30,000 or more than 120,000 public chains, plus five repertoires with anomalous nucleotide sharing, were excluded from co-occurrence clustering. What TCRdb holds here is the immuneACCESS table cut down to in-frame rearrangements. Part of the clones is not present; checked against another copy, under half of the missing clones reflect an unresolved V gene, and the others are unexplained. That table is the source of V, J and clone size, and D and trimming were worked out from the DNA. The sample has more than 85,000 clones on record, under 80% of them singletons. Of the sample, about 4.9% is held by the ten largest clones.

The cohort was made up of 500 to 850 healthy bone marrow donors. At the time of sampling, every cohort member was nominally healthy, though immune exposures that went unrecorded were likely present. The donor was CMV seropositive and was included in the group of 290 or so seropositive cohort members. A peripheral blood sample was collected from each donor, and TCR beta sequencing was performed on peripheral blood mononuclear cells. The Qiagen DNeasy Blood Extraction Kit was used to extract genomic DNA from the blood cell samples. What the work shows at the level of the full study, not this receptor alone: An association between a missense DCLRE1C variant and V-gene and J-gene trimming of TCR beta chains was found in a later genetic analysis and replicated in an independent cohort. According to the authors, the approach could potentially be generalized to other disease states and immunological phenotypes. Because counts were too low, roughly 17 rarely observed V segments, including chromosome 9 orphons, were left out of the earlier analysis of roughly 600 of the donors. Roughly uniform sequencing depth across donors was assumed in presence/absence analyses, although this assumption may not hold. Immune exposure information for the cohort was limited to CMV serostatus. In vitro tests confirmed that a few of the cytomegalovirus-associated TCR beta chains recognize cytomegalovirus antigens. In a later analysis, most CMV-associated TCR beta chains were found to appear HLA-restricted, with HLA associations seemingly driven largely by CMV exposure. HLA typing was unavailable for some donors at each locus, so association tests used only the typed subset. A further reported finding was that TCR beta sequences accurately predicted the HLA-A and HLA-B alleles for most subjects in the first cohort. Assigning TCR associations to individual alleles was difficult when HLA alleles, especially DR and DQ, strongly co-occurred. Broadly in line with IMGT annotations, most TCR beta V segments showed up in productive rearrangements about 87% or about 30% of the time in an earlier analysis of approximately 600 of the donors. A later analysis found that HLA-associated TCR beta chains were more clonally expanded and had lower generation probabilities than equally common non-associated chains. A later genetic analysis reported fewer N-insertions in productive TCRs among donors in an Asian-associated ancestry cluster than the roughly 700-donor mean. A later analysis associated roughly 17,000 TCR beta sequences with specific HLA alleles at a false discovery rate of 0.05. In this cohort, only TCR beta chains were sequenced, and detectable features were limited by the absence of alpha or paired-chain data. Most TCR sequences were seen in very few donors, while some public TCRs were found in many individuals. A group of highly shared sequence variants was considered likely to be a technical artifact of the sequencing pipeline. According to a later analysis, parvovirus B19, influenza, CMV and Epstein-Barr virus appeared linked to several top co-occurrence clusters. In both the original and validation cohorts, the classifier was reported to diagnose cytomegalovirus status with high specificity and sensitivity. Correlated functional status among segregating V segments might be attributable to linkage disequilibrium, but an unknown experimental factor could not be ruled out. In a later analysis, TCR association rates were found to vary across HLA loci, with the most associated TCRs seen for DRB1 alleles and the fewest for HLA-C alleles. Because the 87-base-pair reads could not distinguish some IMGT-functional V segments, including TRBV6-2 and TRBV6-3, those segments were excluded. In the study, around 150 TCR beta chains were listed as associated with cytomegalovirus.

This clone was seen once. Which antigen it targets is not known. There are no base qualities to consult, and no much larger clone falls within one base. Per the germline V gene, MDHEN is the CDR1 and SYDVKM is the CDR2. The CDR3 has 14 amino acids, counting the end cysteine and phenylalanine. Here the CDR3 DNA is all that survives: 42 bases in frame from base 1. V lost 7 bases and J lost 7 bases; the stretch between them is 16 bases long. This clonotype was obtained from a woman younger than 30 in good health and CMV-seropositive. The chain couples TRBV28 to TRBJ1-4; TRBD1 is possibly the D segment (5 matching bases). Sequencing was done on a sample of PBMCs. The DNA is TGTGCCAGCAACTTCCCAGGGCGTCCTGAAAAACTGTTTTTT. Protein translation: CASNFPGRPEKLFF.